Below, 19 T cell receptor beta chains from the same sample are listed, as sequenced in a study of cytomegalovirus exposure and HLA in healthy donors. Some clones are missing from TCRdb's copy, which holds only in-frame ones; the method was immunoSEQ multiplex PCR. Among approximately 110,000 clones listed, just under 95% were seen once. Sequenced: PBMCs. These receptors all come from a woman between 18 and 29 years old in good health and CMV-seronegative.

This clone was counted once. The chain uses TRBV7-6 and TRBJ1-4; the D is unclear. CDR1 and CDR2 (germline): SGHVS, FNYEAQ. This CDR3 is 15 amino acids long. Deletions cut 1 base from V and 3 bases from J, with 9 bases between. The CDR3 DNA reads TGTGCCAGCAGCTTAGGAGGGTCACCTAATGAAAAACTGTTTTTT. It specifies CASSLGGSPNEKLFF.

The CDR3 here is CASSFSQGYAEAFF. For the CDR3, the DNA is TGTGCCAGCAGCTTTAGTCAGGGATACGCTGAAGCTTTCTTT. The chain combines TRBV7-9 with TRBJ1-1; D perhaps matches TRBD1 (5 bases). The V and J ends lost 3 bases and 6 bases respectively, with 14 bases between them. The CDR3 totals 14 residues. CDR1 and CDR2 from the germline V gene are SEHNR and FQNEAQ (reference sequence).

The chain links TRBV2 to TRBJ2-1, with 10 bases aligning to TRBD2. Unmatched junction bases numbered 6, after V lost 6 bases and J lost 4 bases. This CDR3 has 15 amino acids. Germline lookup yields CDR1 SNHLY and CDR2 FYNNEI. CDR3 region: CASSPAGGPYNEQFF. In DNA form, the CDR3 reads TGTGCCAGCAGCCCAGCGGGGGGGCCATACAATGAGCAGTTCTTC. Combining the CDR3 with reference TRBV2 and TRBJ2-1 gives the whole variable domain EPEVTQTPSHQVTQMGQEVILRCVPISNHLYFYWYRQILGQKVEFLVSFYNNEISEKSEIFDDQFSVERPDGSNFTLKIRSTKLEDSAMYFCASSPAGGPYNEQFFGPGTRLTVL.

This rearrangement joins TRBV2 to TRBJ2-3, with D maybe TRBD2 (6 bases). Trimming removed 7 bases from V and 6 bases from J, with 20 bases in between. Germline assignment: CDR1 SNHLY and CDR2 FYNNEI. The CDR3 runs 15 residues. This CDR3 is CASNLLASGGDTQYF. CDR3 coding DNA: TGTGCCAGCAACTTGCTAGCGAGTGGGGGGGATACGCAGTATTTT.

The genes are TRBV7-3 and TRBJ1-2; the match to TRBD1 covers 10 bases. From germline, CDR1 is SGHTA and CDR2 FQGTGA. This CDR3 has 15 residues. Trimming cost V 5 bases and J 3 bases; bases outside gene matches: 6. The CDR3 reads CASSPTGTGDYGYTF. The CDR3 DNA reads TGTGCCAGCAGCCCGACCGGGACAGGGGACTATGGCTACACCTTC.

This clone was detected once. The chain has TRBV7-9 and TRBJ1-2, with D possibly TRBD1 on 6 matching bases. The V gene's germline CDR1 is SEHNR and CDR2 FQNEAQ (reference sequence). V lost 6 bases to trimming and J lost 2 bases, with 16 bases between them. The CDR3 is 15 amino acids. CDR3 protein: CASRGETGINYGYTF. DNA for the CDR3: TGTGCCAGCAGGGGGGAGACAGGAATCAACTATGGCTACACCTTC. The variable domain in full, completed from reference TRBV7-9 and TRBJ1-2, reads DTGVSQNPRHKITKRGQNVTFRCDPISEHNRLYWYRQTLGQGPEFLTYFQNEAQLEKSRLLSDRFSAERPKGSFSTLEIQRTEQGDSAMYLCASRGETGINYGYTFGSGTRLTVV.

Remarks on this clone: Other DNA sequences in this sample translate to the same CDR3. The V call is TRBV15, the J call TRBJ2-7; the D is unclear. Trimming pared 0 bases from V and 1 base from J, leaving 4 bases between. Germline lookup yields CDR1 LNHNV and CDR2 YYDKDF (reference sequence). CDR3 length: 13 residues. DNA of the CDR3: TGTGCCACCAGCAGAGACAGGTCCTACGAGCAGTACTTC. It is translated as CATSRDRSYEQYF.

The chain joins TRBV19 to TRBJ1-1, with D hard to call. Deletions cut 5 bases from V and 1 base from J, with 11 bases between. The CDR3 loop spans 14 amino acids. Germline values: CDR1 LNHDA, CDR2 SQIVND (reference sequence). The CDR3 bases are TGTGCCAGTAGTCTTTACTTCAAGAACACTGAAGCTTTCTTT. Translation: CASSLYFKNTEAFF.

The chain combines TRBV30 with TRBJ2-5; D is unclear. The germline CDR1 and CDR2 sequences are GTSNPN and SVGIG (reference sequence). V gave up 1 base and J gave up 3 bases, with 3 bases separating them. The CDR3 spans 11 residues. The CDR3 sequence is CAWSAEETQYF. CDR3 DNA: TGTGCCTGGAGTGCTGAAGAGACCCAGTACTTC. The whole variable domain, filled in from reference TRBV30 and TRBJ2-5, reads SQTIHQWPATLVQPVGSPLSLECTVEGTSNPNLYWYRQAAGRGLQLLFYSVGIGQISSEVPQNLSASRPQDRQFILSSKKLLLSDSGFYLCAWSAEETQYFGPGTRLLVL.

V gene TRBV9 combines with J gene TRBJ2-3, with TRBD2 matching over 7 bases. CDR3 size: 15 residues. CDR1 is SGDLS, CDR2 YYNGEE, per germline. V was pared by 0 bases and J by 2 bases, with 3 bases of the junction left unmatched. CDR3 protein: CASSVGAGHTDTQYF. The CDR3 region has the DNA TGTGCCAGCAGCGTAGGAGCGGGGCACACAGATACGCAGTATTTT. The variable domain in full, completed from reference TRBV9 and TRBJ2-3, reads DSGVTQTPKHLITATGQRVTLRCSPRSGDLSVYWYQQSLDQGLQFLIQYYNGEERAKGNILERFSAQQFPDLHSELNLSSLELGDSALYFCASSVGAGHTDTQYFGPGTRLTVL.

Concerning this clone itself: Germline and junction disagree at one end, which may indicate a read error. The chain combines TRBV15 with TRBJ2-7, with 12 bases aligning to TRBD1. Germline V gene sequence: CDR1 LNHNV, CDR2 YYDKDF (reference sequence). This CDR3 has 15 residues. For the CDR3, the DNA is TGTGCCGCCAGCACGGGACAGGGGGCACTATCCGAGCAGTACTTC. Translation gives CAASTGQGALSEQYF.

This clone was found once. The chain recombines TRBV6-5 with TRBJ2-3, with 7 bases fitting TRBD1. Trimming removed 6 bases from V and 10 bases from J; junction bases left unmatched: 13. The germline V gene has CDR1 MNHEY and CDR2 SVGAGI. The CDR3 sequence is 14 residues long. CDR3 coding DNA: TGTGCCAGCAGGCTACAGGGGCCCGGGGAGCCGCAGTATTTT. Amino acid sequence: CASRLQGPGEPQYF.

The CDR3 protein is CASSTAAGTEAFF. CDR3 coding DNA: TGTGCCAGCTCCACCGCGGCGGGCACTGAAGCTTTCTTT. The chain employs TRBV18 and TRBJ1-1; D unclear. CDR3 length: 13 residues. Germline V lookup: CDR1 KGHSH, CDR2 LQKENI. Trimming stripped 6 bases from V and 4 bases from J, with 12 bases between.

The chain joins TRBV9 to TRBJ2-1, with 11 bases lining up with TRBD2. With V trimmed by 4 bases and J by 3 bases, 12 bases remained unmatched. Germline CDR1 is SGDLS and CDR2 is YYNGEE. The CDR3 contains 18 residues. Here the CDR3 reads CASSPRTGTSGGYNEQFF. CDR3 bases: TGTGCCAGCAGCCCCCGGACTGGGACTAGCGGAGGCTACAATGAGCAGTTCTTC.

The J gene is TRBJ1-2, the V gene TRBV23-1, with 10 nucleotides matching TRBD1. TRBV23-1 is treated as an ORF (open reading frame) with a function not yet certain. The length of the CDR3 is 14 residues. With V trimmed by 6 bases and J by 2 bases, 3 bases remained unmatched. DNA for the CDR3: TGCGCCAGCAGGGACAGGGGGGCCAACTATGGCTACACCTTC. This encodes CASRDRGANYGYTF.

The CDR3 region has the DNA TGTGCCAGCAGGACAGGGTCGGGAAACACCATATATTTT. Its translation: CASRTGSGNTIYF. The J gene is TRBJ1-3, the V gene TRBV6-5; the match to TRBD1 covers 7 bases. CDR3 length: 13 residues. Germline CDR1 reads MNHEY; CDR2 reads SVGAGI. V gave up 6 bases and J gave up 4 bases; unmatched junction bases: 3.

Only one count was recorded for this clone. Other DNA sequences of this sample code for an identical CDR3. V gene TRBV6-5 combines with J gene TRBJ1-2, with no clear D. The V end lost 2 bases, the J end lost 8 bases, and 12 bases lay between the germline ends. Germline CDR1 is MNHEY and CDR2 is SVGAGI. The CDR3 is 13 residues long. The CDR3 spells CASSYGTGSGYTF. The CDR3 nucleotides read TGTGCCAGCAGTTACGGAACCGGGAGCGGCTACACCTTC.

The rearrangement uses TRBV27 and TRBJ1-1; D ambiguous. The CDR3 has 13 amino acids. The germline V gene encodes CDR1 MNHEY and CDR2 SMNVEV (reference sequence). Between the trimmed V and J ends, which lost 2 bases and 1 base, there was a span of 5 bases. This chain's CDR3 is CASSLAGNTEAFF. The CDR3 coding sequence is TGTGCCAGCAGTTTAGCCGGGAACACTGAAGCTTTCTTT.

The V and J genes are TRBV28 and TRBJ2-5; 8 bases agree with TRBD2. Germline assignment: CDR1 MDHEN and CDR2 SYDVKM. The V and J ends lost 5 bases and 4 bases, in that order; junction bases with no gene match: 6. The CDR3 runs 14 residues. The CDR3 nucleotides are TGTGCCAGCAGTGTGGGCGGGGGGATAGAGACCCAGTACTTC. It yields the protein CASSVGGGIETQYF.